This is a list of T cell receptor beta chains from one sample in a study of T cell responses to AZD1222 COVID-19 vaccine. TCRdb's copy holds only in-frame clones and misses some; the assay was immunoSEQ multiplex PCR. The sample lists over 45,000 clones; 70% to 90% were seen once. The source was peripheral blood, collected on day 0 of AZD1222 vaccination. The receptors were gathered from an adult in good health. CDR3s include the opening cysteine and the closing phenylalanine or tryptophan. The D gene is left open where the match is weak. Size values are once, few and many counts, or a class for expanded clones, and some rows have none.

CASSLGWKGINSPLHF TGTGCCAGCAGTTTAGGGTGGAAGGGAATTAATTCACCCCTCCACTTT - TRBJ1-6 TRBV28 -
CASSQNPSGTGNGGGKLFF TGCGCCAGCAGCCAAAATCCCTCCGGGACAGGGAACGGGGGCGGAAAACTGTTTTTT - TRBJ1-4 TRBV4-1 TRBD1
CASSSGQGGEQYF TGTGCCAGCAGCTCAGGACAGGGAGGCGAGCAGTACTTC few TRBJ2-7 TRBV7-3 TRBD1
CASSYSRLQGQTFF TGTGCCAGCAGTTACTCGAGATTGCAGGGGCAAACTTTCTTT few TRBJ1-1 TRBV6-2/TRBV6-3 -
CASSQGAGELFF TGTGCCAGCAGTCAGGGGGCCGGGGAGCTGTTTTTT - TRBJ2-2 TRBV6-4 TRBD1
CASSTGRDAYEQYF TGTGCCAGTAGTACAGGCCGGGACGCCTACGAGCAGTACTTC - TRBJ2-7 TRBV19 -
CASSSSNNEKLFF TGTGCCAGCAGCTCTTCCAATAATGAAAAACTGTTTTTT - TRBJ1-4 TRBV7-9 -
CASSIVRGDYGYTF TGTGCCAGTAGTATAGTAAGGGGCGACTATGGCTACACCTTC - TRBJ1-2 TRBV19 -
CASTGRAKETQYF TGTGCCAGCACTGGACGGGCGAAAGAGACCCAGTACTTC once TRBJ2-5 TRBV25-1 -
CACSVTVQETQYF TGTGCCTGTAGCGTTACAGTCCAAGAGACCCAGTACTTC - TRBJ2-5 TRBV30 -
CASSLVSENEQFF TGTGCCAGCAGCTTAGTGAGTGAGAATGAGCAGTTCTTC - TRBJ2-1 TRBV7-2 -
CASSPGDHSNQPQHF TGTGCCAGCAGCCCCGGGGACCATAGCAATCAGCCCCAGCATTTT - TRBJ1-5 TRBV5-8 -
CASRANRGTNEKLFF TGTGCCAGCAGGGCCAACAGGGGCACTAATGAAAAACTGTTTTTT - TRBJ1-4 TRBV28 TRBD1